Described below is a single T cell receptor beta chain sequence and its context. Its antigen is unknown. Germline CDR1 is MNHNY and CDR2 is SVGAGI (reference sequence). CDR3 length: 14 residues. V was trimmed by 6 bases and J by 5 bases, leaving 16 bases between them. The sample comes from a study of cytomegalovirus exposure and HLA in healthy donors. Study conclusions and caveats: Later on, an analysis showed TCR association rates differing by HLA locus, with DRB1 the most and HLA-C the fewest. According to an earlier analysis, most TCR beta V segments yielded productive rearrangements about 90% or about 30% of the time. What a later analysis showed was that several of the most significant clusters appeared linked to common viral pathogens. Clonal expansion was found to be greater in HLA-associated TCR beta chains than in equally common others in a later analysis.

Primers for the PCR totalled 60 Vbeta and 13 Jbeta. Measured with immunoSEQ multiplex PCR; TCRdb has only the in-frame clones, and not every one. The profile shows 95,000 to 150,000 clones, over 60% of them singletons. The clonotype was recovered from a man aged 18 to 30 in good health and CMV-seronegative. The chain has TRBV6-6 and TRBJ1-2; D may be TRBD1 (6 bases). The sequenced sample was PBMCs. The CDR3, as DNA: TGTGCCAGCAGCCTTGGGGGGGGCGGGTATGGCTACACCTTC. Protein: CASSLGGGGYGYTF.